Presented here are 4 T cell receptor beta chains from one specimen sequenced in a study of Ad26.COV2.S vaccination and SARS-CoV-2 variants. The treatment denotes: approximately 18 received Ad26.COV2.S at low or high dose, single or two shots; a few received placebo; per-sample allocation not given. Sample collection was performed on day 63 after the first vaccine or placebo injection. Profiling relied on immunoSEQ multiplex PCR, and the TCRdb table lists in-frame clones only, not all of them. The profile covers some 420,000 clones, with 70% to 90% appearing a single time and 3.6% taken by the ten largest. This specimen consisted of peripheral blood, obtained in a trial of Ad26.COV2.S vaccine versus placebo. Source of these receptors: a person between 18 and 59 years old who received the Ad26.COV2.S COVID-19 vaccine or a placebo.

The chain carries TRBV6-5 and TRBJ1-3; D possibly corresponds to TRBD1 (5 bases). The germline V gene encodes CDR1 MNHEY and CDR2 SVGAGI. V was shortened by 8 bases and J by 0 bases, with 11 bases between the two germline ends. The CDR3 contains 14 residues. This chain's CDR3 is CASSEGFSGNTIYF. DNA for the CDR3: TGTGCCAGCTCGGAGGGGTTCTCTGGAAACACCATATATTTT.

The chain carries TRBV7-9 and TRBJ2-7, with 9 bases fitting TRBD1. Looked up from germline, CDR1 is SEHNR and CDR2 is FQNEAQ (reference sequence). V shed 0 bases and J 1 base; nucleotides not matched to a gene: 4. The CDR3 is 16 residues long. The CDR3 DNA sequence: TGTGCCAGCAGCTTAGCGGCCGGGACAGGGTCCTACGAGCAGTACTTC. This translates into CASSLAAGTGSYEQYF.

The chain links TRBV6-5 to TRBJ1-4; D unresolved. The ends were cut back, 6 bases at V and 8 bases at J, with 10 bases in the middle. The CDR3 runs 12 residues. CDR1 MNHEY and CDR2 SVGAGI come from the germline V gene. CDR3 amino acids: CASRRSSEKLFF. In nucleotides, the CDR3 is TGTGCCAGCAGACGCTCATCCGAAAAACTGTTTTTT.

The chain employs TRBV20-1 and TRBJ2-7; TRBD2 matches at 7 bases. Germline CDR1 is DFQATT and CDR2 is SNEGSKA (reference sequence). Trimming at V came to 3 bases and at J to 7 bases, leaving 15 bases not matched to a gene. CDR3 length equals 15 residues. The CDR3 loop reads CSASRSGARRWEQYF. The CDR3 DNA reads TGCAGTGCTAGTAGAAGCGGGGCCCGCCGATGGGAGCAGTACTTC.